Below are 10 T cell receptor beta chains sequenced from a single sample in a study of T cells in Graves' hyperthyroidism and ophthalmopathy. RNA transcripts provided the source from which TCR beta CDR3 regions were amplified. First-round RT-PCR with HTBI primers amplified the TCR CDR3 region. TCRdb recomputed calls from the multiplex PCR reads with MiXCR, one row per CDR3 protein. The data show over 500,000 distinct CDR3 sequences, over 15% seen once. Sequencing was performed on blood. The receptors were gathered from a woman aged 18-30 years with Graves' ophthalmopathy.

J is TRBJ1-1 and V is TRBV20-1; tentative D call: TRBD1 (5 bases). V lost 0 bases to trimming and J lost 3 bases, with 17 bases between them. The CDR3 contains 16 residues. Per the germline V gene, CDR1 is DFQATT and CDR2 is SNEGSKA (reference sequence). This CDR3 is CSAREIIKPGDTEAFF. The CDR3 DNA is TGCAGTGCTAGAGAGATTATAAAGCCGGGGGACACTGAAGCTTTCTTT.

This clonotype was detected many times. V and J are TRBV28 and TRBJ2-5; 8 bases align to TRBD1. The trim removed 5 bases at V and 6 bases at J, leaving 14 bases unmatched. From germline, CDR1 is MDHEN and CDR2 SYDVKM. The CDR3 has 16 amino acids. The CDR3 DNA follows: TGTGCCAGCAGTCCTCACCCTGACAGGGGAATACAGACCCAGTACTTC. Translating it yields CASSPHPDRGIQTQYF.

This clonotype was counted many times. V is TRBV7-9 and J is TRBJ2-5, with 8 positions matching TRBD2. V trimming: 5 bases; J trimming: 5 bases; junction bases outside the gene matches: 7. The CDR3 loop spans 14 amino acids. In germline, CDR1 is SEHNR, CDR2 FQNEAQ (reference sequence). CDR3 coding DNA: TGTGCCAGCAGCCCTAGCGGGCTAGGGGAGACCCAGTACTTC. Translating it yields CASSPSGLGETQYF.

This clonotype was seen more than once but under ten times. The chain uses TRBV28 and TRBJ2-7, with TRBD1 identical over 7 bases. This CDR3 comprises 15 residues. CDR1 is MDHEN, CDR2 SYDVKM, per germline. Trimming took 6 bases from V and 0 from J; bases not matched to a gene: 8. The CDR3 DNA reads as TGTGCCAGCAGCCGTCCCAGGGACAGCTCCTACGAGCAGTACTTC. Translating it yields CASSRPRDSSYEQYF. The full variable domain, with the rest looked up from reference TRBV28 and TRBJ2-7, is DVKVTQSSRYLVKRTGEKVFLECVQDMDHENMFWYRQDPGLGLRLIYFSYDVKMKEKGDIPEGYSVSREKKERFSLILESASTNQTSMYLCASSRPRDSSYEQYFGPGTRLTVT.

As regards this clonotype: A much larger clonotype is one base distant, so this may be a read error. The chain employs TRBV7-9 and TRBJ1-6, with 8 nucleotides matching TRBD1. CDR1 SEHNR and CDR2 FQNEAQ come from the germline V gene (reference sequence). With V trimmed by 5 bases and J by 7 bases, 7 bases remained unmatched. The CDR3 totals 15 residues. The CDR3 region has the DNA TGTGCCAGCAGCCCGAAGGACAGGGACAATTCACCCCTCCACTTT. It is translated as CASSPKDRDNSPLHF.

This clonotype was detected ten times or more. This chain joins TRBV27 and TRBJ2-2; 13 bases fit TRBD2. The V gene end was trimmed by 3 bases and the J gene end by 2 bases; junction bases not matched to a gene: 3. The germline V gene has CDR1 MNHEY and CDR2 SMNVEV (reference sequence). This CDR3 spans 17 amino acids. The CDR3 DNA reads TGTGCCAGCAGTTTCGGACTAGCGGGGGCCAACACCGGGGAGCTGTTTTTT. Protein sequence: CASSFGLAGANTGELFF.

This clonotype was counted a few times. This sequence joins TRBV29-1 and TRBJ2-2, with no clear D. The V gene's germline CDR1 is SQVTM and CDR2 ANQGSEA. The CDR3 runs to 13 residues. Trimming removed 3 bases at V and 4 bases at J, with 9 bases between. The CDR3 sequence: CSVDLGFTGELFF. In nucleotides, the CDR3 is TGCAGCGTTGACTTGGGGTTCACCGGGGAGCTGTTTTTT.

V and J are TRBV28 and TRBJ2-2; D perhaps matches TRBD1 (5 bases). Germline CDR1 is MDHEN and CDR2 is SYDVKM. This CDR3 is 12 amino acids long. Trimming pared 5 bases from V and 14 bases from J, leaving 15 bases between. The CDR3: CASSRVQGSLFF. In DNA form, the CDR3 reads TGTGCCAGCAGTCGAGTCCAGGGTAGTCTGTTTTTT. Together with reference TRBV28 and TRBJ2-2, the CDR3 gives the full variable domain: DVKVTQSSRYLVKRTGEKVFLECVQDMDHENMFWYRQDPGLGLRLIYFSYDVKMKEKGDIPEGYSVSREKKERFSLILESASTNQTSMYLCASSRVQGSLFFGEGSRLTVL.

This clonotype was counted only a few times. This rearrangement joins TRBV5-1 to TRBJ2-7, with TRBD1 identical over 11 bases. Germline CDR1 SGHRS, CDR2 YFSETQ. Trimming took 4 bases from V and 3 from J; bases not matched to a gene: 6. The CDR3 covers 15 residues. This chain's CDR3 is CASSDRDRGNYEQYF. Written as DNA, the CDR3 is TGCGCCAGCAGCGATAGGGACAGGGGGAACTACGAGCAGTACTTC.

This clonotype was seen a handful of times. The V gene is TRBV9, the J gene TRBJ2-3, with 7 bases that match TRBD1. Looked up from germline, CDR1 is SGDLS and CDR2 is YYNGEE. The CDR3 spans 16 residues. V gave up 4 bases and J gave up 1 base; unmatched junction bases: 9. The CDR3 coding sequence is TGTGCCAGCAGCCCCAGACAGGGCTCGGGCACAGATACGCAGTATTTT. Amino acid sequence: CASSPRQGSGTDTQYF.